The 5 T cell receptor beta chains in this list originate from one sample, sequenced in a study of response to subunit inactivated influenza vaccine (dated by TCRdb to 2016 to 2019). The library was obtained by RT-PCR. The instrument was an Illumina HiSeq 2500. TCRdb ran its own pipeline on the public reads, namely fastp trimming at Q25 and MiXCR clone calling, and kept in-frame beta chains. CDR3 protein sequences are deduplicated, and each keeps its most common genes and DNA. A total of a few hundred thousand distinct CDR3 sequences appear in this sample, 21% of them only once. Jointly, the top ten make up about a tenth of the sample. This specimen consisted of PBMCs from blood, obtained around 22 months after vaccination. All receptors derive from a man aged 45-69 years who received an inactivated influenza vaccine. Donor details come from another sample of the same person, matched by shared clones.

This clonotype was seen more than once but under ten times. The chain joins TRBV30 to TRBJ1-6, with D unresolved. The length of the CDR3 is 13 residues. V was trimmed by 0 bases and J by 6 bases, leaving 6 bases between them. Germline V gene sequence: CDR1 GTSNPN, CDR2 SVGIG (reference sequence). The DNA for the CDR3 is TGTGCCTGGAGTGTACTTTCTAATTCACCCCTCCACTTT. Residues: CAWSVLSNSPLHF.

This clonotype was picked up a small number of times. The rearrangement links TRBV7-9 to TRBJ2-1, with no clear D. Germline CDR1 SEHNR, CDR2 FQNEAQ (reference sequence). The CDR3 contains 12 residues. Trimming removed 5 bases from V and 9 bases from J, with 11 bases in between. The CDR3 DNA reads as TGTGCCAGCAGCCAGGAGTTGGGTGAGCAGTTCTTC. It codes for CASSQELGEQFF.

The rearrangement links TRBV3-1 to TRBJ2-4; D remains unclear. V shed 5 bases and J shed 6 bases, with 11 bases lying between them. The germline gives CDR1 LGHDT, CDR2 YNNKEL (reference sequence). The CDR3 sequence is 13 residues long. DNA of the CDR3: TGTGCCAGCAGCTTAACGGTGACAAACATTCAGTACTTC. Protein: CASSLTVTNIQYF.

This clonotype was seen a few times. The gene calls are TRBV2 and TRBJ1-6, with a weak D call TRBD1 (6 bases). The CDR3 sequence is 16 residues long. V lost 5 bases and J lost 8, with 19 bases in between. Looked up from germline, CDR1 is SNHLY and CDR2 is FYNNEI. The DNA of the CDR3 is TGTGCCAGCAGTAAAAACAGGGTGGGGTCGTATTCACCCCTCCACTTT. Protein product: CASSKNRVGSYSPLHF.

This clonotype was observed at least ten times. V usage is TRBV7-9 and J usage is TRBJ1-1; D is unresolved. The CDR3 extends over 15 amino acids. V was trimmed by 5 bases and J by 0 bases, leaving 13 bases between them. CDR1 and CDR2 (germline): SEHNR, FQNEAQ (reference sequence). CDR3 coding DNA: TGTGCCAGCAGCCCTAAACAGAGATTGAACACTGAAGCTTTCTTT. Translated, it gives CASSPKQRLNTEAFF.